This TCR beta chain was sequenced during a study of cytomegalovirus exposure and HLA in healthy donors. Study-wide findings and caveats: Clonal expansion was found to be greater in HLA-associated TCR beta chains than in equally common others in a later analysis.

Primers: 60 Vbeta forward and 13 Jbeta reverse. Sequencing used immunoSEQ multiplex PCR; TCRdb keeps in-frame clones, though not all of them. The sample holds over 150,000 clones; 82% are singletons and the top ten take approximately 0.092%. V was shortened by 6 bases and J by 2 bases, with 13 bases between the two germline ends. Germline V gene lookup returns CDR1 SNHLY and CDR2 FYNNEI. The CDR3 extends over 14 amino acids. To note about this clone: The antigen is unknown.

This receptor was taken from a boy between 2 and 10 years old in good health and CMV-seronegative. Sample: PBMCs. The chain links TRBV2 to TRBJ2-5; no definite D call. CDR3 in DNA: TGTGCCAGCAGCTTAATGAGTTCGCAAGAGACCCAGTACTTC. Its translation is CASSLMSSQETQYF.